The subject of this entry is one T cell receptor (beta chain). An end of the junction does not agree with germline; a read error may underlie this. Starting 14 to 28 days after autologous transplant, ipilimumab 1 mg/kg was given. From germline, CDR1 is SSHAT and CDR2 FNYEAQ (reference sequence). The CDR3 totals 16 residues. The data derive from a study of ipilimumab plus nivolumab after autologous stem cell transplantation. Study-level background: Patients received a median of about five ipilimumab and roughly eight nivolumab doses.

TCRdb's copy holds only in-frame clones and misses some; the assay was immunoSEQ multiplex PCR. The data contain 15,000 to 20,000 clones, around 85% of them singletons. The material was PBMCs, obtained in a trial of ipilimumab plus nivolumab as post-transplant consolidation. The chain employs TRBV7-7 and TRBJ2-7; 8 positions match TRBD1. This receptor was obtained from a male donor with diffuse large B-cell lymphoma. This chain's CDR3 is CASSFYRTGIVYEQYF. CDR3 in DNA: TGTGCTAGCAGCTTTTACCGGACAGGGATAGTCTACGAGCAGTACTTC.